Below are 26 T cell receptor beta chains sequenced from a single sample in a study of cytomegalovirus exposure and HLA in healthy donors. The primer mix had 60 Vbeta and 13 Jbeta primers. TCRdb's copy holds only in-frame clones and misses some; the assay was immunoSEQ multiplex PCR. The table has 200,000 to 250,000 clones, about 83% seen once. Source material: PBMCs. Receptors originate from a human donor in good health.

The V call is TRBV2, the J call TRBJ2-7; 11 nucleotides match TRBD1. CDR1 is SNHLY, CDR2 FYNNEI, per germline. This CDR3 has 14 amino acids. With V trimmed by 7 bases and J by 5 bases, 7 bases remained unmatched. The DNA of the CDR3 is TGTGCCAGCAACGCGGGACAGGGGGTCCACGAGCAGTACTTC. Protein sequence: CASNAGQGVHEQYF.

The V and J genes are TRBV5-6 and TRBJ2-1; maybe TRBD2 (6 bases). Trimming cost V 0 bases and J 7 bases, with 17 bases left between them. The CDR3 length is 16 residues. Germline loops: CDR1 SGHDT, CDR2 YYEEEE. Written as DNA, the CDR3 is TGTGCCAGCAGCTTGGTTGGCGGACTACTGGGTAATGAGCAGTTCTTC. This gives the protein CASSLVGGLLGNEQFF. The full variable domain, completed using reference TRBV5-6 and TRBJ2-1, is DAGVTQSPTHLIKTRGQQVTLRCSPKSGHDTVSWYQQALGQGPQFIFQYYEEEERQRGNFPDRFSGHQFPNYSSELNVNALLLGDSALYLCASSLVGGLLGNEQFFGPGTRLTVL.

The chain uses TRBV19 and TRBJ1-5, with a weak D call TRBD1 (5 bases). There are 16 residues in the CDR3. V was trimmed by 5 bases and J by 4 bases, leaving 18 bases between them. Germline CDR1 reads LNHDA; CDR2 reads SQIVND (reference sequence). CDR3 in DNA: TGTGCCAGTAGTTACCGGGCCATAGGGGATAATCAGCCCCAGCATTTT. Encoded protein: CASSYRAIGDNQPQHF.

The V gene is TRBV29-1, the J gene TRBJ2-1, with 9 bases matching TRBD1. After removal of 4 bases from V and 5 bases from J, the junction contained 3 bases not matched to a gene. Germline CDR1 reads SQVTM; CDR2 reads ANQGSEA. This CDR3 region has 13 residues. The CDR3 DNA reads as TGCAGCGTTGGGGACAGGGCGGACAATGAGCAGTTCTTC. Translated: CSVGDRADNEQFF.

The chain couples TRBV5-5 to TRBJ2-7; D unresolved. The CDR3 is 13 amino acids. The germline V gene encodes CDR1 SGHKS and CDR2 YYEKEE (reference sequence). Trimming cost V 2 bases and J 2 bases, with 8 bases left between them. As DNA, the CDR3 is TGTGCCAGCAGCTTTGAAAGAGCCTACGAGCAGTACTTC. Residues: CASSFERAYEQYF.

The chain is built from TRBV7-3 and TRBJ2-6, with D hard to call. CDR1 and CDR2 (germline): SGHTA, FQGTGA. The CDR3 sequence is 13 residues long. The germline V and J ends were trimmed by 7 bases and 4 bases, with 8 bases remaining between them. The CDR3 here is CASKFMGANVLTF. In DNA form, the CDR3 reads TGTGCCAGCAAATTCATGGGGGCCAACGTCCTGACTTTC.

The chain combines TRBV5-4 with TRBJ2-3; the match to TRBD2 covers 13 bases. The J segment lost 3 bases and the V segment lost 4 bases, leaving 8 bases of the junction unmatched. The CDR3 has 17 residues. Per the germline V gene, CDR1 is SGHNT and CDR2 is YYREEE (reference sequence). CDR3 in DNA: TGTGCCAGCAGCCCGGGACTAGCGGGACAGGGAACAGATACGCAGTATTTT. Translation gives CASSPGLAGQGTDTQYF.

The genes are TRBV28 and TRBJ2-7; D not resolved. The germline V gene encodes CDR1 MDHEN and CDR2 SYDVKM. Trimming removed 5 bases at V and 3 bases at J, with 2 bases between. This CDR3 comprises 10 residues. The CDR3 region has the DNA TGTGCCAGCAGTCTCTACGAGCAGTACTTC. This gives the protein CASSLYEQYF. The variable domain in full, with the rest retrieved from reference TRBV28 and TRBJ2-7, is DVKVTQSSRYLVKRTGEKVFLECVQDMDHENMFWYRQDPGLGLRLIYFSYDVKMKEKGDIPEGYSVSREKKERFSLILESASTNQTSMYLCASSLYEQYFGPGTRLTVT.

V usage is TRBV9 and J usage is TRBJ2-1; a weak D match, TRBD2 (5 bases). Germline lookup yields CDR1 SGDLS and CDR2 YYNGEE. V lost 0 bases, J lost 3 bases, and 10 bases lay in between. The CDR3 runs to 15 residues. CDR3 residues: CASSVVGELYNEQFF. As DNA, the CDR3 is TGTGCCAGCAGCGTAGTCGGGGAACTCTACAATGAGCAGTTCTTC.

The chain recombines TRBV6-6 with TRBJ2-7, with D possibly being TRBD1 (7 bases). The germline gives CDR1 MNHNY, CDR2 SVGAGI (reference sequence). V gave up 5 bases and J gave up 6 bases, with 11 bases separating them. The CDR3 covers 12 residues. The CDR3 DNA sequence: TGTGCCAGCAGTCTCCAGGGGGGCGAGCAGTACTTC. This translates into CASSLQGGEQYF.

The chain links TRBV5-1 to TRBJ2-7, with 7 bases that match TRBD1. Germline V lookup: CDR1 SGHRS, CDR2 YFSETQ. V lost 2 bases to trimming and J lost 7 bases; unmatched junction nucleotides: 15. There are 16 residues in the CDR3. The CDR3 is CASSLMGQPRHSEQYF. The DNA of the CDR3 is TGCGCCAGCAGCTTAATGGGACAGCCACGCCATTCGGAGCAGTACTTC.

The V and J genes are TRBV19 and TRBJ1-2; D gene unclear. Germline assignment: CDR1 LNHDA and CDR2 SQIVND (reference sequence). The CDR3 is 14 amino acids. Trimming pared 5 bases from V and 1 base from J, leaving 11 bases between. CDR3 protein: CASSAQLLNYGYTF. The CDR3 DNA is TGTGCCAGTAGTGCACAGCTCCTTAACTATGGCTACACCTTC. The whole variable domain, remainder taken from reference TRBV19 and TRBJ1-2, is DGGITQSPKYLFRKEGQNVTLSCEQNLNHDAMYWYRQDPGQGLRLIYYSQIVNDFQKGDIAEGYSVSREKKESFPLTVTSAQKNPTAFYLCASSAQLLNYGYTFGSGTRLTVV.

V is TRBV28 and J is TRBJ2-7; 8 nucleotides match TRBD2. Looked up from germline, CDR1 is MDHEN and CDR2 is SYDVKM. V was pared by 7 bases and J by 4 bases, with 12 bases of the junction left unmatched. The CDR3 contains 15 residues. In nucleotides, the CDR3 is TGTGCCAGCACTCGGGGGGGAGGTGGTGTGTACGAGCAGTACTTC. This gives the protein CASTRGGGGVYEQYF.

This sequence joins TRBV27 and TRBJ2-1; D is possibly TRBD1 (5 bases). There are 15 residues in the CDR3. Germline CDR1 reads MNHEY; CDR2 reads SMNVEV (reference sequence). Deletions cut 6 bases from V and 4 bases from J, with 16 bases between. The CDR3 sequence is CASRRTGTIYNEQFF. The CDR3 DNA is TGTGCCAGCAGGCGTACAGGTACGATATACAATGAGCAGTTCTTC.

V and J are TRBV5-4 and TRBJ2-1, with TRBD2 as a possible D gene (5 bases). V was cut by 4 bases and J by 0 bases, with 11 bases left in between. This CDR3 has 15 amino acids. Germline CDR1 SGHNT, CDR2 YYREEE (reference sequence). The CDR3 protein is CASSTTTSSYNEQFF. The CDR3 nucleotides read TGTGCCAGCAGCACGACTACCAGCTCCTACAATGAGCAGTTCTTC.

The chain joins TRBV7-3 to TRBJ2-2, with D maybe TRBD2 (6 bases). Trimming pared 2 bases from V and 6 bases from J, leaving 10 bases between. The germline CDR1 and CDR2 sequences are SGHTA and FQGTGA. The CDR3 has 14 amino acids. Here the CDR3 DNA reads TGTGCCAGCAGCTTAGCACTAGCTCCCGGGGAGCTGTTTTTT. It encodes CASSLALAPGELFF. The whole variable domain, remainder taken from reference TRBV7-3 and TRBJ2-2, is GAGVSQTPSNKVTEKGKYVELRCDPISGHTALYWYRQSLGQGPEFLIYFQGTGAADDSGLPNDRFFAVRPEGSVSTLKIQRTERGDSAVYLCASSLALAPGELFFGEGSRLTVL.

The genes are TRBV29-1 and TRBJ2-7; 9 bases are shared with TRBD1. The CDR3 contains 13 residues. Germline CDR1 is SQVTM and CDR2 is ANQGSEA. V gave up 6 bases and J gave up 3 bases; unmatched junction bases: 6. Here the CDR3 reads CSVDRGAGYEQYF. CDR3 coding DNA: TGCAGCGTAGACAGGGGGGCGGGCTACGAGCAGTACTTC.

The V call is TRBV27, the J call TRBJ2-5; 9 bases map to TRBD1. Per germline, CDR1 MNHEY and CDR2 SMNVEV (reference sequence). The junction had 7 bases not matched to a gene; V was cut back by 1 base and J by 4 bases. CDR3 length: 16 residues. CDR3 coding DNA: TGTGCCAGCAGTTTATTGGGAGGACAGGGGATAGAGACCCAGTACTTC. Amino acid sequence: CASSLLGGQGIETQYF.

The genes are TRBV6-5 and TRBJ2-7; D is perhaps TRBD1 (5 bases). The V end lost 4 bases, the J end lost 3 bases, and 16 bases lay between the germline ends. This CDR3 spans 15 amino acids. CDR1 is MNHEY, CDR2 SVGAGI, per germline. In DNA form, the CDR3 reads TGTGCCAGCAGTTCCACCCCAGGGTCCATCTACGAGCAGTACTTC. Encoded protein: CASSSTPGSIYEQYF.

This rearrangement joins TRBV5-4 to TRBJ2-7; possible D gene TRBD1, 6 bases. Trimming shortened V by 4 bases and J by 5 bases, and 10 bases separated the two germline ends. There are 12 residues in the CDR3. Germline V lookup: CDR1 SGHNT, CDR2 YYREEE (reference sequence). CDR3 DNA: TGTGCCAGCAGCCAACAGGGCAACGAGCAGTACTTC. Its translation: CASSQQGNEQYF.

The chain has TRBV7-2 and TRBJ2-5; D is possibly TRBD2 (5 bases). CDR3 size: 13 residues. Per the germline V gene, CDR1 is SGHTA and CDR2 is FQGNSA. V was pared by 4 bases and J by 7 bases, with 13 bases between. The DNA of the CDR3 is TGTGCCAGCAGCTCACTCCAACTAGGGACCCAGTACTTC. This codes for CASSSLQLGTQYF.

This chain links TRBV21-1 with TRBJ2-5; the table's D call, TRBD2, has no DNA check behind it. TRBV21-1 is listed as a pseudogene. The CDR3 sequence is 21 residues long. CDR3 in amino acids: CASDLKGAGTSGTPLGETQYF. The CDR3, as DNA: TGTGCCAGCGACCTCAAGGGGGCTGGTACTAGCGGGACCCCCTTGGGAGAGACCCAGTACTTC.

The rearrangement uses TRBV27 and TRBJ2-7; 9 bases line up with TRBD1. Germline trimming cut 8 bases from V and 3 bases from J; bases unmatched to any gene: 23. The germline V gene has CDR1 MNHEY and CDR2 SMNVEV (reference sequence). The CDR3 is 19 amino acids. CDR3 sequence (DNA): TGTGCCAGCCGAAGCGACCTCGACGGACAGGGGCTCCCATACTACGAGCAGTACTTC. Amino acids: CASRSDLDGQGLPYYEQYF.

The CDR3 bases are TGCGCCAGCAGCCTGGCAGGCTCACCTGAAGCTTTCTTT. It is translated as CASSLAGSPEAFF. The rearrangement uses TRBV5-1 and TRBJ1-1; D is unresolved. V shed 4 bases and J shed 6 bases, with 13 bases lying between them. The CDR3 extends over 13 amino acids. Germline loops: CDR1 SGHRS, CDR2 YFSETQ.

The gene calls are TRBV19 and TRBJ2-1; 7 bases agree with TRBD2. Germline V CDR1 and CDR2: LNHDA, SQIVND (reference sequence). This CDR3 has 15 residues. Trimming cost V 3 bases and J 3 bases; bases outside gene matches: 5. CDR3 coding DNA: TGTGCCAGTAGTATGGGTAGCGGGTTCTACAATGAGCAGTTCTTC. Its protein is CASSMGSGFYNEQFF. Using reference TRBV19 and TRBJ2-1 for the parts outside the CDR3, the full variable domain is DGGITQSPKYLFRKEGQNVTLSCEQNLNHDAMYWYRQDPGQGLRLIYYSQIVNDFQKGDIAEGYSVSREKKESFPLTVTSAQKNPTAFYLCASSMGSGFYNEQFFGPGTRLTVL.

CDR3 DNA sequence: TGTGCCAGCAGTGAACGCGTGAACACTGAAGCTTTCTTT. Translated: CASSERVNTEAFF. The chain carries TRBV6-1 and TRBJ1-1, with D unclear. V gave up 2 bases and J gave up 0 bases, with 4 bases separating them. The CDR3 consists of 13 residues. From germline, CDR1 is MNHNS and CDR2 SASEGT.